This T cell receptor beta chain was documented in a study of radiotherapy plus CTLA-4 blockade in lung cancer. The overall study: More than 15% of enrolled patients responded objectively, and over 30% had disease control. Regarding the study as a whole: The best predictor of response was reported to be early blood T cell clone dynamics, with interferon-beta.

Only in-frame clones appear in the TCRdb table, and some are missing; sequencing was by immunoSEQ multiplex PCR. The table has about 49,000 clones, 73% seen once; the top ten hold around 3.4%. The study gave focal radiation plus ipilimumab CTLA-4 blockade to patients with chemo-refractory metastatic non-small-cell lung cancer. Turning to this clone: Its antigen is undetermined.

The CDR3 loop spans 14 amino acids. CDR1 is SGHTS, CDR2 YDEGEE, per germline. With 10 bases removed from V and 7 bases from J, the gap between germline ends came to 20 bases. This TCR came from a human donor with non-small cell lung cancer who had a complete response to radiotherapy plus ipilimumab. The J gene is TRBJ2-2, the V gene TRBV5-8; D might be TRBD1 (6 bases). The sequenced sample was peripheral blood, obtained from a patient treated with radiotherapy plus ipilimumab. This CDR3 reads CALGKGQLSGELFF. The CDR3 DNA follows: TGTGCCCTCGGGAAGGGACAACTCAGCGGGGAGCTGTTTTTT.